A selection of T cell receptor beta chains follows, all from one sample in a study of cytomegalovirus exposure and HLA in healthy donors. Measured with immunoSEQ multiplex PCR; TCRdb has only the in-frame clones, and not every one. The sample lists about 100,000 clones, 85% to 90% occurring once. Source material: PBMCs. These receptor sequences come from a man aged 25-45 years in good health and CMV-seronegative. CDR3s include the opening cysteine and the closing phenylalanine or tryptophan. A D gene is named only where the DNA matches it firmly. For some rows the clone size is stated as once, few or many, or as a class when expanded; others skip it.

v_gene	len	d_gene	abundance	j_gene	CDR3aa	CDR3nt
TRBV13	16	TRBD1	NA	TRBJ2-1	CASSLGRQGSYNEQFF	TGTGCCAGCAGCTTAGGACGACAGGGGTCCTACAATGAGCAGTTCTTC
TRBV4-1	15	TRBD1	once	TRBJ2-7	CASSQEGQGAYEQYF	TGCGCCAGCAGCCAAGAAGGACAGGGGGCCTACGAGCAGTACTTC
TRBV7-6	13	NA	NA	TRBJ2-5	CASSRTSAKTQYF	TGTGCCAGCAGCAGGACATCGGCGAAGACCCAGTACTTC
TRBV18	17	NA	once	TRBJ2-2	CASSPLLGGTTGGELFF	TGTGCCAGCTCACCACTCCTTGGAGGAACCACCGGTGGGGAGCTGTTTTTT
TRBV5-4	18	TRBD2	NA	TRBJ2-1	CASSLLSRTSGSYNEQFF	TGTGCCAGCAGCTTGCTTTCTCGGACTAGCGGAAGCTACAATGAGCAGTTCTTC
TRBV19	21	NA	NA	TRBJ2-6	CASRYGTLRSTYLSGANVLTF	TGTGCCAGTAGGTACGGGACTTTGAGGTCCACTTACCTCTCTGGGGCCAACGTCCTGACTTTC
TRBV4-3	16	TRBD1	NA	TRBJ2-7	CASSQDGTGDTYEQYF	TGCGCCAGCAGCCAAGACGGGACAGGGGATACCTACGAGCAGTACTTC
TRBV30	13	NA	NA	TRBJ1-5	CAWSAQGYQPQHF	TGTGCCTGGAGTGCGCAGGGCTATCAGCCCCAGCATTTT
TRBV6-1	15	TRBD1	NA	TRBJ1-3	CASSEGDSSGNTIYF	TGTGCCAGCAGTGAAGGGGACAGCTCTGGAAACACCATATATTTT
TRBV2	15	TRBD1	NA	TRBJ2-5	CASSAGTGVQETQYF	TGTGCCAGCAGCGCCGGGACAGGGGTTCAAGAGACCCAGTACTTC
TRBV5-8	15	TRBD1	NA	TRBJ1-5	CASSLGQGAMKPQHF	TGTGCCAGCAGCTTGGGACAGGGGGCTATGAAGCCCCAGCATTTT
TRBV6-1	13	NA	once	TRBJ1-2	CASLGQERYGYTF	TGTGCCAGCCTGGGGCAGGAGAGGTATGGCTACACCTTC
TRBV7-8	13	TRBD2	NA	TRBJ2-7	CASSSGRVYEQYF	TGTGCCAGCAGCAGCGGGAGAGTCTACGAGCAGTACTTC
TRBV27	13	NA	NA	TRBJ2-7	CATQGFLSHEQYF	TGTGCCACCCAGGGATTTTTATCCCACGAGCAGTACTTC
TRBV28	16	NA	NA	TRBJ1-3	CASRSLDRGSGNTIYF	TGTGCCAGCAGATCTCTAGACCGAGGCTCTGGAAACACCATATATTTT
TRBV7-6	16	TRBD1	once	TRBJ2-7	CASSPNPPGGPYEQYF	TGTGCCAGCAGCCCAAACCCCCCAGGGGGTCCCTACGAGCAGTACTTC
TRBV5-1	13	TRBD2	once	TRBJ2-5	CASSLGGGETQYF	TGCGCCAGCAGCCTGGGCGGGGGGGAGACCCAGTACTTC
TRBV7-3	14	NA	NA	TRBJ1-1	CASSSQGENTEAFF	TGTGCCAGCAGCTCCCAGGGCGAGAACACTGAAGCTTTCTTT
TRBV18	17	NA	NA	TRBJ1-3	CASSPEESFLSGNTIYF	TGTGCCAGCTCACCAGAGGAAAGCTTCCTCTCTGGAAACACCATATATTTT
TRBV6-1	16	NA	NA	TRBJ2-1	CASSESGGGLYNEQFF	TGTGCCAGCAGTGAATCTGGCGGGGGCCTATACAATGAGCAGTTCTTC
TRBV29-1	14	NA	NA	TRBJ1-2	CSVDPDSANYGYTF	TGCAGCGTTGATCCGGACAGCGCTAACTATGGCTACACCTTC
TRBV5-4	15	TRBD1	few	TRBJ1-2	CASSLEGQGHYGYTF	TGTGCCAGCAGCTTGGAGGGACAGGGCCACTATGGCTACACCTTC
TRBV19	15	TRBD1	NA	TRBJ1-4	CASSMLESGGEKLFF	TGTGCCAGTAGTATGCTCGAGTCAGGGGGTGAAAAACTGTTTTTT
TRBV7-2	12	TRBD1	NA	TRBJ2-7	CASSPTGVEQYF	TGTGCCAGCAGTCCCACAGGGGTCGAGCAGTACTTC
TRBV6-1	15	NA	NA	TRBJ2-2	CASSDSGTWAGELFF	TGTGCCAGCAGTGATTCCGGGACTTGGGCCGGGGAGCTGTTTTTT
TRBV30	11	NA	NA	TRBJ2-5	CAWSESETQYF	TGTGCCTGGAGTGAATCTGAGACCCAGTACTTC
TRBV30	15	TRBD1	NA	TRBJ2-5	CAWSPGQARQETQYF	TGTGCCTGGAGTCCCGGACAGGCTAGGCAAGAGACCCAGTACTTC
TRBV2	15	NA	once	TRBJ1-5	CASSAYGAGNQPQHF	TGTGCCAGCAGCGCTTATGGAGCGGGCAATCAGCCCCAGCATTTT
TRBV7-9	13	NA	NA	TRBJ1-1	CASSPLSGTEAFF	TGTGCCAGCAGCCCCCTTTCGGGCACTGAAGCTTTCTTT
TRBV28	13	TRBD1	few	TRBJ2-1	CASSLPGGNEQFF	TGTGCCAGCAGTTTACCAGGGGGCAATGAGCAGTTCTTC
TRBV29-1	14	TRBD1	NA	TRBJ1-5	CSVGGQGAAQPQHF	TGCAGCGTCGGAGGACAGGGGGCTGCTCAGCCCCAGCATTTT
TRBV28	13	NA	NA	TRBJ2-7	CASSFVAPYEQYF	TGTGCCAGCAGTTTCGTAGCGCCCTACGAGCAGTACTTC
TRBV30	18	TRBD1	NA	TRBJ1-5	CAWSRDRGQPFPSQPQHF	TGTGCCTGGAGTAGGGACAGGGGTCAGCCATTCCCGAGCCAGCCCCAGCATTTT
TRBV19	15	TRBD2	few	TRBJ2-7	CASSGSSGSTYEQYF	TGTGCCAGTAGTGGATCGAGCGGGAGTACCTACGAGCAGTACTTC
TRBV9	16	NA	NA	TRBJ1-6	CASSGGLQGYNSPLHF	TGTGCCAGCAGCGGGGGCCTACAGGGATATAATTCACCCCTCCACTTT
TRBV28	12	NA	NA	TRBJ1-2	CASSRGYYGYTF	TGTGCCAGCAGCCGCGGGTACTATGGCTACACCTTC
TRBV28	14	TRBD1	NA	TRBJ1-2	CASRYRGPNYGYTF	TGTGCCAGCAGGTACAGGGGGCCTAACTATGGCTACACCTTC
TRBV9	15	NA	NA	TRBJ2-3	CASSVGAGPTDTQYF	TGTGCCAGCAGCGTAGGGGCCGGTCCCACAGATACGCAGTATTTT
TRBV7-8	15	TRBD1	few	TRBJ2-7	CASSFRDRGSYEQYF	TGTGCCAGCAGCTTCCGGGACAGGGGTTCCTACGAGCAGTACTTC
TRBV5-1	13	NA	NA	TRBJ1-2	CASSMGPGSGYTF	TGCGCCAGCAGTATGGGCCCAGGTAGTGGCTACACCTTC
TRBV5-1	15	TRBD1	few	TRBJ2-2	CASAEGGAYTGELFF	TGCGCCAGCGCGGAAGGGGGCGCGTACACCGGGGAGCTGTTTTTT
TRBV7-2	14	NA	NA	TRBJ1-1	CASSLGQGHTEAFF	TGTGCCAGCAGCTTAGGGCAGGGTCACACTGAAGCTTTCTTT
TRBV30	16	TRBD2	NA	TRBJ2-3	CAWRGLAVFHRDTQYF	TGTGCCTGGAGGGGACTAGCGGTCTTCCACAGAGATACGCAGTATTTT
TRBV6-1	15	TRBD1	NA	TRBJ1-5	CASRITGTGSQPQHF	TGTGCCAGCAGGATTACCGGGACAGGGAGTCAGCCCCAGCATTTT
TRBV19	18	TRBD1	NA	TRBJ1-5	CASSTLRTGDYSNQPQHF	TGTGCCAGTAGTACCTTAAGGACAGGGGACTATAGCAATCAGCCCCAGCATTTT
TRBV28	14	NA	NA	TRBJ2-3	CASSLTTSTDTQYF	TGTGCCAGCAGTTTGACTACTAGCACAGATACGCAGTATTTT
TRBV7-9	15	TRBD1	NA	TRBJ2-1	CASSLSGGASNEQFF	TGTGCCAGCAGCCTCTCAGGGGGCGCTTCGAATGAGCAGTTCTTC
TRBV6-1	15	TRBD2	NA	TRBJ2-7	CASSFGGGPSYEQYF	TGTGCCAGCAGTTTCGGCGGGGGGCCTTCCTACGAGCAGTACTTC
TRBV2	14	NA	NA	TRBJ2-7	CASSEGSGGYEQYF	TGTGCCAGCAGTGAAGGGTCAGGGGGGTACGAGCAGTACTTC
TRBV30	15	TRBD1	NA	TRBJ1-5	CAWRAPTGADQPQHF	TGTGCCTGGAGGGCCCCGACAGGGGCTGATCAGCCCCAGCATTTT
TRBV6-1	13	TRBD2	NA	TRBJ2-7	CASSVLAAYEQYF	TGTGCCAGCAGTGTACTAGCGGCCTACGAGCAGTACTTC
TRBV6-1	15	NA	NA	TRBJ1-5	CASKDDRNLYQPQHF	TGTGCCAGCAAAGACGACAGGAATCTTTATCAGCCCCAGCATTTT
TRBV29-1	15	TRBD2	NA	TRBJ2-7	CSAQGTSGRDYEQYF	TGCAGCGCCCAAGGGACTAGCGGGAGGGATTACGAGCAGTACTTC
TRBV25-1	16	TRBD2	once	TRBJ2-1	CASSELAGGKYNEQFF	TGTGCCAGCAGTGAACTAGCGGGGGGAAAGTACAATGAGCAGTTCTTC
TRBV9	18	TRBD2	NA	TRBJ2-2	CASSVAGAPAGGPGELFF	TGTGCCAGCAGCGTAGCGGGGGCACCAGCGGGGGGGCCCGGGGAGCTGTTTTTT
TRBV30	14	NA	NA	TRBJ2-1	CAWKPLWSSDEQFF	TGTGCCTGGAAACCTCTTTGGAGCTCGGATGAGCAGTTCTTC
TRBV2	12	NA	NA	TRBJ2-2	CASSDHTGELFF	TGTGCCAGCAGTGACCATACCGGGGAGCTGTTTTTT
TRBV19	15	NA	NA	TRBJ1-1	CASSIAPEGGTEAFF	TGTGCCAGTAGTATAGCCCCGGAGGGAGGTACTGAAGCTTTCTTT
TRBV11-3	15	NA	NA	TRBJ2-1	CASSLLSTPHNEQFF	TGTGCCAGCAGCTTACTGTCGACTCCCCACAATGAGCAGTTCTTC